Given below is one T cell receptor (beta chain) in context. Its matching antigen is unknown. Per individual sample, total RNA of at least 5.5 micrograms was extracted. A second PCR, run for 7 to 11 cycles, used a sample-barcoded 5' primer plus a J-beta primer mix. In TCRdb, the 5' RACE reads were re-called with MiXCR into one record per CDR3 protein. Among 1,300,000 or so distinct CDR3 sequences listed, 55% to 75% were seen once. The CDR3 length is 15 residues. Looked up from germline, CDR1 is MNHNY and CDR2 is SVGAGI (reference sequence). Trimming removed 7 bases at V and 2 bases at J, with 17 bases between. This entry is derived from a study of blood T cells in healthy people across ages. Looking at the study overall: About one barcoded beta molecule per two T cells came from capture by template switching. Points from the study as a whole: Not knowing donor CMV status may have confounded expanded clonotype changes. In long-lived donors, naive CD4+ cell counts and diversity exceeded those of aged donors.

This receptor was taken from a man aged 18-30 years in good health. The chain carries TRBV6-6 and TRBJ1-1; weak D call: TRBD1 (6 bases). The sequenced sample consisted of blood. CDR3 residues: CASIPIRGHNTEAFF. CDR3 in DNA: TGTGCCAGCATCCCAATACGGGGACACAACACTGAAGCTTTCTTT.